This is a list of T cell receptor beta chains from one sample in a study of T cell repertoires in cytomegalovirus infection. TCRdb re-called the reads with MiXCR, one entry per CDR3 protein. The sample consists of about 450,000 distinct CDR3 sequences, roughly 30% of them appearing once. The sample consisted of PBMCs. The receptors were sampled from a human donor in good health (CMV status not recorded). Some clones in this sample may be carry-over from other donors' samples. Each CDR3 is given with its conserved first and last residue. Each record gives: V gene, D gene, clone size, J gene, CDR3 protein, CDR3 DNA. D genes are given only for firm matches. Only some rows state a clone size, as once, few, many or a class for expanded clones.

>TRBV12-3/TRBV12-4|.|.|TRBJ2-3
CASRPQGSTQYF
TGTGCCAGCAGACCACAGGGTAGTACGCAGTATTTT
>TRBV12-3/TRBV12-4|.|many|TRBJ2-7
CASSLADTAEQYF
TGTGCCAGCAGTTTAGCGGACACCGCTGAGCAGTACTTC
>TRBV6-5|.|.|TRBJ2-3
CASSYRGDFLPGTDTQYF
TGTGCCAGCAGTTACAGGGGGGACTTTTTACCTGGGACAGATACGCAGTATTTT
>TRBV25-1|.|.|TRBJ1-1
CASSVGQRVNTEAFF
TGTGCCAGCAGTGTTGGACAGCGAGTGAACACTGAAGCTTTCTTT
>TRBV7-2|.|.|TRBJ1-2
CASSLDLGLGYGYTF
TGTGCCAGCAGCTTAGATCTGGGCCTTGGCTATGGCTACACCTTC
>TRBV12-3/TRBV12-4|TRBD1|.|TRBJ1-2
CASSQLMGQGYHGYTF
TGTGCCAGCAGTCAACTCATGGGACAGGGGTACCATGGCTACACCTTC
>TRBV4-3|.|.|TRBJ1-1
CASSQERGDTEAFF
TGCGCCAGCAGCCAAGAACGGGGAGACACTGAAGCTTTCTTT
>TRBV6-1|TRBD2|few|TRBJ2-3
CASSEVTGGGDTQYF
TGTGCCAGCAGTGAAGTGACGGGGGGGGGAGATACGCAGTATTTT
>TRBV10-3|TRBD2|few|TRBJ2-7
CAIKSPGTTYEQYF
TGTGCCATCAAATCCCCCGGGACTACCTACGAGCAGTACTTC
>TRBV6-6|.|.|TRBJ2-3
CASSSSGDTQYF
TGTGCCAGCAGTTCAAGTGGAGATACGCAGTATTTT
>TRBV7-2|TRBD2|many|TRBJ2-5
CASSSSRLAGNQETQYF
TGTGCCAGCAGCTCCTCCCGACTAGCGGGGAACCAAGAGACCCAGTACTTC
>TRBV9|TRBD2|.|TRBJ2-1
CASSPRTRSSYTEQFF
TGTGCCAGCAGCCCCCGGACTAGGAGCTCCTACACTGAGCAGTTCTTC
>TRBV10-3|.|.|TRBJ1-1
CAIFDTEAFF
TGTGCCATCTTCGACACTGAAGCTTTCTTT
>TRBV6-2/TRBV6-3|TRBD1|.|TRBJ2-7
CASSYSNRGPGYEQYF
TGTGCCAGCAGTTACTCGAACAGGGGGCCGGGTTACGAGCAGTACTTC
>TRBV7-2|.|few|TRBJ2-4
CASSLVPPGVENIQYF
TGTGCCAGCAGCTTAGTCCCCCCGGGGGTAGAAAACATTCAGTACTTC
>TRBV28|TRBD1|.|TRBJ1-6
CASSFRDRDKSPLHF
TGTGCCAGCAGTTTCCGGGACAGGGACAAGTCACCCCTCCACTTT
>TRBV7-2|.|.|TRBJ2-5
CASRYGGGSKRGTQYF
TGTGCAAGCAGATATGGGGGGGGCTCGAAAAGGGGGACCCAGTACTTC
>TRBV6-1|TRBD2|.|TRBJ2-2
CASSAFGTSNTGELFF
TGTGCCAGCAGTGCCTTCGGGACTAGCAACACCGGGGAGCTGTTTTTT
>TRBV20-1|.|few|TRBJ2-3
CSARGSSREQTDTQYF
TGCAGTGCTAGAGGATCAAGCCGGGAGCAAACAGATACGCAGTATTTT
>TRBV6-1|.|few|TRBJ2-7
CASSSRVLFLLSYEQYF
TGTGCCAGCAGCTCCCGGGTCTTATTTCTCCTATCCTACGAGCAGTACTTC
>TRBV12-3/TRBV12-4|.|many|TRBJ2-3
CASSQNTDTQYF
TGTGCCAGCAGTCAGAACACAGATACGCAGTATTTT
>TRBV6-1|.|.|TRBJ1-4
CASKEQENPNEKLFF
TGTGCCAGCAAAGAACAGGAAAACCCTAATGAAAAACTGTTTTTT
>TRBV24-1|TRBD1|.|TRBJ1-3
CAVQGRGGNTIYF
TGTGCCGTACAGGGGAGAGGGGGAAACACCATATATTTT
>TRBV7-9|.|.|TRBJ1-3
CASSLVGISGNTIYF
TGTGCCAGCAGCTTAGTAGGGATCTCTGGAAACACCATATATTTT